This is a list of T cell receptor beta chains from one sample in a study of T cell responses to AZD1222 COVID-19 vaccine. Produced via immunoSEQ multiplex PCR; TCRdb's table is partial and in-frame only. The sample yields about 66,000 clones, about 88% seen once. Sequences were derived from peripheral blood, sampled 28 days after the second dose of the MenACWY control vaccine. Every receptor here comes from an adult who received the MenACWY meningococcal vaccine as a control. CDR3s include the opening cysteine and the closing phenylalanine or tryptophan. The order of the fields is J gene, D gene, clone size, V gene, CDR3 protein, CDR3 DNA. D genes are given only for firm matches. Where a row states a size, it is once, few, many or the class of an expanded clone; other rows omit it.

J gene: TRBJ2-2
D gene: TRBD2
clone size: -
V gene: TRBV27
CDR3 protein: CASSFAGGTGELFF
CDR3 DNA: TGTGCCAGCAGTTTCGCGGGAGGGACCGGGGAGCTGTTTTTT

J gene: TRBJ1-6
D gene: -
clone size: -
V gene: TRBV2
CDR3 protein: CASRAQAGSDNSPLHF
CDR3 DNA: TGTGCCAGCAGGGCGCAGGCGGGTTCGGACAATTCACCCCTCCACTTT

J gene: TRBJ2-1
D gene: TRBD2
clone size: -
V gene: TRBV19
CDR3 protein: CASSIVLGLADNEQFF
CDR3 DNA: TGTGCCAGTAGTATAGTACTGGGACTAGCGGACAATGAGCAGTTCTTC

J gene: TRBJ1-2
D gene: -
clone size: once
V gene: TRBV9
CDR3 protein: CASTSEGARTYGYTF
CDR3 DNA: TGTGCCAGCACCTCGGAGGGAGCACGCACCTATGGCTACACCTTC

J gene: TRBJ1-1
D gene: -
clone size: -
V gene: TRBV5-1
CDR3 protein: CASSFSSMNTEAFF
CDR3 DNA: TGCGCCAGCAGCTTTAGCAGCATGAACACTGAAGCTTTCTTT

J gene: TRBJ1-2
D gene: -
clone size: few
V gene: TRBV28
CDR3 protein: CASRSQGVNLYGYTF
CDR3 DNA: TGTGCCAGCAGAAGCCAAGGGGTAAATCTCTATGGCTACACCTTC

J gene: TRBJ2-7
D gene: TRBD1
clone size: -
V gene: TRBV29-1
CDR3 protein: CSVETGTKQYF
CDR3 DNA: TGCAGCGTTGAGACAGGGACAAAGCAGTACTTC

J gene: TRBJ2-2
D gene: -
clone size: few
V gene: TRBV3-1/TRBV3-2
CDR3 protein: CASSQGILRELFF
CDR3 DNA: TGTGCCAGCAGCCAAGGGATTCTCCGGGAGCTGTTTTTT

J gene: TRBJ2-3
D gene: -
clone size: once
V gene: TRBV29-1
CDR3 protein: CSVVSLYSSTDTQYF
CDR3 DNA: TGCAGCGTTGTCAGCCTTTACTCTAGCACAGATACGCAGTATTTT

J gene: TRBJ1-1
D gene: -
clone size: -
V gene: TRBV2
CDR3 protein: CAQSPGNTEAFF
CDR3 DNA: TGTGCGCAGAGCCCGGGGAACACTGAAGCTTTCTTT

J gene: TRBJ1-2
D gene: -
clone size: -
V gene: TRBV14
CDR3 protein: CASSLGRNYGYTF
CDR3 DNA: TGTGCCAGCAGCCTTGGCAGAAACTATGGCTACACCTTC